The TCR beta chain under discussion was sequenced for a study of regulatory T cells in long-lasting Graves disease. Combining iRepertoire HTBI primers with Arm-PCR of CDR3 regions, the authors built TCR beta libraries. Via MiXCR, TCRdb re-called the multiplex PCR reads, giving one row per CDR3 protein. The table has 700,000 or so distinct CDR3 sequences, approximately 29% seen once; the top ten hold around 42%. Time point defined: persistent/refractory GD, antithyroid drugs over 5 years with positive TRAb. Isolated PBMC RNA provided the starting material for the TCR library. Broader study findings: Thyroid tissue went unexamined; only peripheral blood was analyzed. Whereas around 970 public clonotypes were shared by new patients, persistent patients shared more, at around 2,700.

Per germline, CDR1 SNHLY and CDR2 FYNNEI. This CDR3 region has 13 residues. Trimming shortened V by 7 bases and J by 3 bases, and 12 bases separated the two germline ends. This clonotype was picked up a small number of times. What it recognizes is unknown. The chain is built from TRBV2 and TRBJ2-5, with a possible D match to TRBD2 (5 bases). This TCR derives from a female donor with Graves disease. Source: peripheral blood mononuclear cells (PBMCs), taken when the disease was refractory, from a patient treated with antithyroid drugs. CDR3 residues: CASIHFGEETQYF. The CDR3 region has the DNA TGTGCCAGCATCCACTTCGGGGAAGAGACCCAGTACTTC.